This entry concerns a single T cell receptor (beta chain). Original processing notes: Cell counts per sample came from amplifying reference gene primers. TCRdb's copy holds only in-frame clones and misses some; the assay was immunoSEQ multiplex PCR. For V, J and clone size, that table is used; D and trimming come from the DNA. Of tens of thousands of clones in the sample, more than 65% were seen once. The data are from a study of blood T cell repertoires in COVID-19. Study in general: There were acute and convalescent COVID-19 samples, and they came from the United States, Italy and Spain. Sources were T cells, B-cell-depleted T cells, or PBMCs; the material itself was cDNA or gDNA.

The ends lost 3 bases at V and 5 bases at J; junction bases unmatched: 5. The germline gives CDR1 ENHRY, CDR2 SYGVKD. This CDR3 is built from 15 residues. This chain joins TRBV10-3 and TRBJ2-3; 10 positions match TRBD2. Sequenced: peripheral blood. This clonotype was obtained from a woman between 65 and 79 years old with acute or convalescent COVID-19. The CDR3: CAISDLAGAKDTQYF. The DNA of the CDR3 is TGTGCCATCAGTGACCTAGCGGGAGCCAAAGATACGCAGTATTTT.